The 14 T cell receptor beta chains below were found in one sample sequenced in a study of technical replicates of blood from a few donors. Some clones are missing from TCRdb's copy, which holds only in-frame ones; the method was immunoSEQ multiplex PCR. The profile shows approximately 70,000 clones, roughly 90% of them singletons. The specimen was PBMCs. All receptors derive from a human donor in good health. Some clones in this sample may be carry-over from other donors' samples.

This clone was observed a few times. The chain joins TRBV11-2 to TRBJ1-2; no clear D gene. With 0 bases removed from V and 4 bases from J, the gap between germline ends came to 6 bases. The CDR3 covers 13 residues. CDR1 is SGHAT and CDR2 is FQNNGV in the germline V gene. The CDR3 bases are TGTGCCAGCAGCTTAGATCGACTCTATGGCTACACCTTC. Residues: CASSLDRLYGYTF.

The chain has TRBV7-2 and TRBJ1-6; 11 bases map to TRBD1. CDR1 is SGHTA and CDR2 is FQGNSA in the germline V gene. This CDR3 is 15 amino acids long. With 5 bases clipped from V and 6 bases from J, the junction kept 3 bases outside the gene matches. This CDR3 reads CASSGGTGGNSPLHF. The CDR3 region has the DNA TGTGCCAGCAGCGGGGGGACAGGGGGTAATTCACCCCTCCACTTT.

This clone is categorized as large. The identical CDR3 is also encoded by other nucleotide sequences in the sample. CDR3: CASSLAGGYTEAFF. In DNA, the CDR3 is TGCGCCAGCAGCTTGGCAGGGGGGTACACTGAAGCTTTCTTT. The chain recombines TRBV5-1 with TRBJ1-1, with 7 positions matching TRBD1. The CDR3 consists of 14 residues. In germline, CDR1 is SGHRS, CDR2 YFSETQ. Losses at the gene ends were 0 bases for V and 3 bases for J; bases not matched to a gene: 2.

This chain links TRBV6-4 with TRBJ2-3, with D possibly matching TRBD1 (7 bases). CDR1 is MRHNA and CDR2 is SNTAGT in the germline V gene. Trimming took 8 bases from V and 6 from J, leaving 24 bases between them. This CDR3 is 16 amino acids long. The CDR3: CASLGGNRGSRDTQYF. The CDR3 bases are TGTGCCAGCCTAGGGGGGAACAGGGGCTCCCGGGATACGCAGTATTTT.

This chain connects TRBV5-1 to TRBJ2-1; TRBD2 aligns across 8 bases. The CDR3 has 17 residues. After removal of 1 base from V and 7 bases from J, the junction contained 13 bases not matched to a gene. From germline, CDR1 is SGHRS and CDR2 YFSETQ. The CDR3, as DNA: TGCGCCAGCAGCTTGAGGGGAGCGGGGGCCACGGCAAATGAGCAGTTCTTC. Its protein is CASSLRGAGATANEQFF.

The chain joins TRBV27 to TRBJ1-1; D not resolved. Trimming took off 6 bases at V and 6 bases at J, with 14 bases between the two ends. The germline V gene encodes CDR1 MNHEY and CDR2 SMNVEV (reference sequence). The CDR3 sequence is 13 residues long. CDR3 residues: CASSGYSKPEAFF. CDR3 DNA sequence: TGTGCCAGCAGCGGATACAGTAAACCTGAAGCTTTCTTT.

The table lists this clone with a few counts. This chain connects TRBV4-1 to TRBJ2-1; 7 bases align to TRBD2. The CDR3 runs 18 residues. The junction had 16 bases not matched to a gene; V was cut back by 4 bases and J by 4 bases. Per germline, CDR1 MGHRA and CDR2 YSYEKL. CDR3 protein: CASSRSSGLLGPYNEQFF. In nucleotides, the CDR3 is TGCGCCAGCAGCCGCTCTAGCGGTCTCCTCGGGCCTTACAATGAGCAGTTCTTC.

The chain uses TRBV7-3 and TRBJ2-5; 10 positions agree with TRBD2. J gave up 3 bases and V 2 bases, and 3 bases lay outside the gene matches. CDR1 is SGHTA, CDR2 FQGTGA, per germline. CDR3 length: 15 amino acids. This chain's CDR3 is CASSLGLAGEETQYF. The CDR3 bases are TGTGCCAGCAGCTTAGGGCTAGCGGGAGAAGAGACCCAGTACTTC. The full variable domain, in which reference TRBV7-3 and TRBJ2-5 provide the parts outside the CDR3, is GAGVSQTPSNKVTEKGKYVELRCDPISGHTALYWYRQSLGQGPEFLIYFQGTGAADDSGLPNDRFFAVRPEGSVSTLKIQRTERGDSAVYLCASSLGLAGEETQYFGPGTRLLVL.

This chain uses TRBV5-1 with TRBJ2-7; D is possibly TRBD1 (6 bases). Germline V gene sequence: CDR1 SGHRS, CDR2 YFSETQ. This CDR3 is built from 16 residues. With 0 bases removed from V and 1 base from J, the gap between germline ends came to 14 bases. CDR3 amino acids: CASSLDTNRASYEQYF. The CDR3 bases are TGCGCCAGCAGCTTGGATACCAACAGGGCTTCCTACGAGCAGTACTTC.

This chain uses TRBV5-1 with TRBJ2-1, with 7 bases aligning to TRBD1. Germline-derived CDR1 and CDR2 are SGHRS and YFSETQ. After removal of 4 bases from V and 2 bases from J, the junction contained 3 bases not matched to a gene. The CDR3 is 14 residues long. The CDR3 loop reads CASSAQGAYNEQFF. The CDR3 DNA reads TGCGCCAGCAGCGCCCAGGGGGCCTACAATGAGCAGTTCTTC.

This clone was observed once. The chain has TRBV9 and TRBJ2-2; tentative D call: TRBD2 (6 bases). This CDR3 has 15 amino acids. The germline V gene encodes CDR1 SGDLS and CDR2 YYNGEE. Trimming removed 0 bases from V and 3 bases from J, with 9 bases in between. Here the CDR3 DNA reads TGTGCCAGCAGCGTAGATTGGGACTACACCGGGGAGCTGTTTTTT. It encodes CASSVDWDYTGELFF.

This clone is a singleton in its sample. This chain links TRBV5-4 with TRBJ2-7; D is perhaps TRBD2 (6 bases). V was clipped by 4 bases and J by 5 bases, with 19 bases between them. Looked up from germline, CDR1 is SGHNT and CDR2 is YYREEE (reference sequence). The CDR3 extends over 15 amino acids. The CDR3 protein is CASSPEGLALDEQYF. The DNA for the CDR3 is TGTGCCAGCAGCCCTGAGGGACTGGCTTTGGACGAGCAGTACTTC.

This chain joins TRBV5-1 and TRBJ2-2; TRBD2 is a possible D gene (5 bases). The CDR3 is 15 residues long. V was cut by 0 bases and J by 5 bases, with 11 bases left in between. The germline V gene has CDR1 SGHRS and CDR2 YFSETQ. CDR3 amino acids: CASSLVWLATGELFF. In DNA, the CDR3 is TGCGCCAGCAGCTTGGTATGGCTAGCAACCGGGGAGCTGTTTTTT. The full variable domain, completed using reference TRBV5-1 and TRBJ2-2, is KAGVTQTPRYLIKTRGQQVTLSCSPISGHRSVSWYQQTPGQGLQFLFEYFSETQRNKGNFPGRFSGRQFSNSRSEMNVSTLELGDSALYLCASSLVWLATGELFFGEGSRLTVL.

The chain employs TRBV6-5 and TRBJ1-2, with 7 bases fitting TRBD1. The V and J ends lost 6 bases and 5 bases, in that order; junction bases with no gene match: 9. The CDR3 contains 14 residues. Germline lookup yields CDR1 MNHEY and CDR2 SVGAGI. The DNA for the CDR3 is TGTGCCAGCAGCCCACAGGGGCTGACGTATGGCTACACCTTC. This gives the protein CASSPQGLTYGYTF.